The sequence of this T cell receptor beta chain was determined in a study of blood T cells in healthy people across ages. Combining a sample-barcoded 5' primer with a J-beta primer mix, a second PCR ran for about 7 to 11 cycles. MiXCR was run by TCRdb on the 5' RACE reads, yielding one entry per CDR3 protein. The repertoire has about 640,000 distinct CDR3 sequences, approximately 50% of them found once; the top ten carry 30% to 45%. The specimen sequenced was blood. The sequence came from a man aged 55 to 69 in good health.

CDR3: CASSQGGGRIQETQYF. DNA for the CDR3: TGTGCCAGCAGCCAAGGTGGGGGCCGAATCCAAGAGACCCAGTACTTC. This rearrangement joins TRBV3-1 to TRBJ2-5, with D perhaps matching TRBD1 (6 bases). The germline CDR1 and CDR2 sequences are LGHDT and YNNKEL (reference sequence). V lost 1 base to trimming and J lost 1 base, with 13 bases between them. This CDR3 contains 16 residues.